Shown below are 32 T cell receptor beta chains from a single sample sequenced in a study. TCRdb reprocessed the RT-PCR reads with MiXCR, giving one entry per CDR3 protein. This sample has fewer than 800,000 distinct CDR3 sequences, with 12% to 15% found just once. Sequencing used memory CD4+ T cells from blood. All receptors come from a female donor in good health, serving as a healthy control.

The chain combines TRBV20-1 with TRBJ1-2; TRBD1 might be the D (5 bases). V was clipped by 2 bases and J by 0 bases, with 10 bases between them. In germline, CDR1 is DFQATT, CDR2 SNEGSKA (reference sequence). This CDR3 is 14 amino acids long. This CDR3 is CSARWDATNYGYTF. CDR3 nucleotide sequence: TGCAGTGCTAGATGGGACGCGACTAACTATGGCTACACCTTC.

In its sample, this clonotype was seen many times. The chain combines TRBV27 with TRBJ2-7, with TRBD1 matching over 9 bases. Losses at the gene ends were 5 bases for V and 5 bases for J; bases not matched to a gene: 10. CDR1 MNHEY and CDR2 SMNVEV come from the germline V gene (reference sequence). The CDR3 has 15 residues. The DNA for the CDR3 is TGTGCCAGCAGTCCCGCCGGACAGGGGTGGGACGAGCAGTACTTC. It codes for CASSPAGQGWDEQYF.

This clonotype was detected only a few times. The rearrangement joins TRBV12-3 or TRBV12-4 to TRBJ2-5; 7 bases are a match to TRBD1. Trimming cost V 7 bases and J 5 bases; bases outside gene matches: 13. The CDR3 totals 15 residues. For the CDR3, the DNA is TGTGCCAGCACCCCCCCAGGGGGTAGGTATGAGACCCAGTACTTC. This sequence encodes CASTPPGGRYETQYF.

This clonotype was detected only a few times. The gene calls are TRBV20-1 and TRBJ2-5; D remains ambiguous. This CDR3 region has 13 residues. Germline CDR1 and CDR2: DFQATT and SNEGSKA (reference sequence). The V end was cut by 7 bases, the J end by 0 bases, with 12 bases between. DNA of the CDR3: TGCAGTGTCCCCGACCCGAACCAAGAGACCCAGTACTTC. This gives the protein CSVPDPNQETQYF.

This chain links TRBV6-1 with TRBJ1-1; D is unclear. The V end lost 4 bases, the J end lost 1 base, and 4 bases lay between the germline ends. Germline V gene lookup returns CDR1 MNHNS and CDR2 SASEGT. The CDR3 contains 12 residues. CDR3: CASSVWNTEAFF. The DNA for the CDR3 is TGTGCCAGCAGTGTTTGGAACACTGAAGCTTTCTTT.

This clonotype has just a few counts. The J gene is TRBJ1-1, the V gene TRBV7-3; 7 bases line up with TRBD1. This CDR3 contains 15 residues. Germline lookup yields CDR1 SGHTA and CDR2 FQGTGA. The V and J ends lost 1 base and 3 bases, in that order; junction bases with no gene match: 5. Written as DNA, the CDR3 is TGTGCCAGCAGCTTAATGGGCAGGGGGGACACTGAAGCTTTCTTT. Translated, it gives CASSLMGRGDTEAFF.

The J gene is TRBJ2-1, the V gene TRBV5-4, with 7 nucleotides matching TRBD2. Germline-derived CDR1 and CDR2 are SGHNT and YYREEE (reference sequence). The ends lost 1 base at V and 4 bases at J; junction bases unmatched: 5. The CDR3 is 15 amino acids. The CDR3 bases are TGTGCCAGCAGCTTGAGTAGCGGGTTATACAATGAGCAGTTCTTC. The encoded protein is CASSLSSGLYNEQFF.

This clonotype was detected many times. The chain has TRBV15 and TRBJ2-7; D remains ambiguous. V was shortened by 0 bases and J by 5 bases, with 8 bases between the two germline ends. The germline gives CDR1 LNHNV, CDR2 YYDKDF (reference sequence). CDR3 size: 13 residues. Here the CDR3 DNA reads TGTGCCACCAGCAGAGATCAGGCCGACGAGCAGTACTTC. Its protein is CATSRDQADEQYF.

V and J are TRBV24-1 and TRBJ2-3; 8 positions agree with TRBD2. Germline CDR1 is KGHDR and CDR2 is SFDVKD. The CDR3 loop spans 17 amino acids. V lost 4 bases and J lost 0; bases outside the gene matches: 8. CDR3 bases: TGTGCCACCAGTGACCCGGGGGCTAGCGGGAGCACAGATACGCAGTATTTT. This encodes CATSDPGASGSTDTQYF.

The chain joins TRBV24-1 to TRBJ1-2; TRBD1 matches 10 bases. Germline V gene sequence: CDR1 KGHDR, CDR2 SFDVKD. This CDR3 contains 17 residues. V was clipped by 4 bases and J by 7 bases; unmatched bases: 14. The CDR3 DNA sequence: TGTGCCACCAGTGACCAGGGACAGGGGATCGTCTTAGTTGGCTACACCTTC. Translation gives CATSDQGQGIVLVGYTF.

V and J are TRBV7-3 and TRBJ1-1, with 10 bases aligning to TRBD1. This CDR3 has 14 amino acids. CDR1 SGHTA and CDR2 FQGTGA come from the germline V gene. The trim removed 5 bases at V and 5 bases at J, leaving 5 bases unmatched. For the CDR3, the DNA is TGTGCCAGCAGCAGACAGGGGGCGCAAACTGAAGCTTTCTTT. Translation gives CASSRQGAQTEAFF. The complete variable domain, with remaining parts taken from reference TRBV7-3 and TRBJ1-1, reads GAGVSQTPSNKVTEKGKYVELRCDPISGHTALYWYRQSLGQGPEFLIYFQGTGAADDSGLPNDRFFAVRPEGSVSTLKIQRTERGDSAVYLCASSRQGAQTEAFFGQGTRLTVV.

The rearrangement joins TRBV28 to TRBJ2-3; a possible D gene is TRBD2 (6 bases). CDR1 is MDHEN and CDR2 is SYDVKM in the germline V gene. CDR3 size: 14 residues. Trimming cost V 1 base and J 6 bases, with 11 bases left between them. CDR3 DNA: TGTGCCAGCAGTTTATCCAGGGCGGGGGATACGCAGTATTTT. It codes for CASSLSRAGDTQYF. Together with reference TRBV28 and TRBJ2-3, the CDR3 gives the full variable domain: DVKVTQSSRYLVKRTGEKVFLECVQDMDHENMFWYRQDPGLGLRLIYFSYDVKMKEKGDIPEGYSVSREKKERFSLILESASTNQTSMYLCASSLSRAGDTQYFGPGTRLTVL.

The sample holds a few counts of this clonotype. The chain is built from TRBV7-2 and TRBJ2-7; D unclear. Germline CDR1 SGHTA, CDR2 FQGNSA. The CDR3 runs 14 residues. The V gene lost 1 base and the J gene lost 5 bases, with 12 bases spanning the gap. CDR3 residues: CASSLGGGFHEQYF. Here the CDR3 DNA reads TGTGCCAGCAGCTTAGGGGGTGGCTTCCACGAGCAGTACTTC.

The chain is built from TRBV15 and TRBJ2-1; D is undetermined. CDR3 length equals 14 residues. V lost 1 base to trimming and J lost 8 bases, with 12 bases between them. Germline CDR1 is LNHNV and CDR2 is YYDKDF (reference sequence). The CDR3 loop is CATSRGQPPDEQFF. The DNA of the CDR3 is TGTGCCACCAGCAGAGGGCAGCCCCCCGATGAGCAGTTCTTC.

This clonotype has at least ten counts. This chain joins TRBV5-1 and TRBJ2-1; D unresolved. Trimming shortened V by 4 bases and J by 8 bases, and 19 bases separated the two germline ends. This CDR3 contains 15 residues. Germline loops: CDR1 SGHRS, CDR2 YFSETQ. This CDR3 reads CASSPVGREYDEQFF. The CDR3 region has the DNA TGCGCCAGCAGCCCCGTCGGAAGGGAATACGATGAGCAGTTCTTC.

The DNA for the CDR3 is TGTGCCAGCAGTTCCCCCCCGTGGACCCAGTACTTC. Protein sequence: CASSSPPWTQYF. The rearrangement links TRBV28 to TRBJ2-5; D unresolved. The CDR3 runs to 12 residues. The ends were cut back, 4 bases at V and 7 bases at J, with 10 bases in the middle. Per the germline V gene, CDR1 is MDHEN and CDR2 is SYDVKM.

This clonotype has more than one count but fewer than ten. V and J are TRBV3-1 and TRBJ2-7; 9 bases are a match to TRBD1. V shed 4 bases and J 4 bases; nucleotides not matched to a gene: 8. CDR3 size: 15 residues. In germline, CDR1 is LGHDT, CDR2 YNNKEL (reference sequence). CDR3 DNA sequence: TGTGCCAGCAGCCGAGGCCTGGGACAGGGATACGAGCAGTACTTC. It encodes CASSRGLGQGYEQYF.

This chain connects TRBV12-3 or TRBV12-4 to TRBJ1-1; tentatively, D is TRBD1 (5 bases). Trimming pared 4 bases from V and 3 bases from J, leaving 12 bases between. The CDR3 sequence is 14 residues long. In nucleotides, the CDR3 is TGTGCCAGCAGTTCGAAGGGGCTGTACACTGAAGCTTTCTTT. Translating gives CASSSKGLYTEAFF.

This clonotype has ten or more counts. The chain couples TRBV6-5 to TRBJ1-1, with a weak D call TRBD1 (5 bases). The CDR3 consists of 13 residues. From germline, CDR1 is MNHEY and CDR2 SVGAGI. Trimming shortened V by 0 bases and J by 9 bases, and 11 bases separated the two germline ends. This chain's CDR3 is CASSYSTGGKAFF. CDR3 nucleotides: TGTGCCAGCAGTTACTCGACTGGGGGAAAAGCTTTCTTT.

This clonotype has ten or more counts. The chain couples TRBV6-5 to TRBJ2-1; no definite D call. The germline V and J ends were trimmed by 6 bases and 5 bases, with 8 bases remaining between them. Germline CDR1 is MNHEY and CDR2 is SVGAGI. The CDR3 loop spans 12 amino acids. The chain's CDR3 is CASSHRNNEQFF. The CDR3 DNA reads TGTGCCAGCAGCCACCGTAACAATGAGCAGTTCTTC.

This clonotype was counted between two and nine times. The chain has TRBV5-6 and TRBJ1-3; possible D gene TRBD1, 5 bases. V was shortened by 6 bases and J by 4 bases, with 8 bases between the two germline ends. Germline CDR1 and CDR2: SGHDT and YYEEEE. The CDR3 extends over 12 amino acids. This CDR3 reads CASTRGGNTIYF. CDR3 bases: TGTGCCAGCACCCGGGGCGGAAACACCATATATTTT.

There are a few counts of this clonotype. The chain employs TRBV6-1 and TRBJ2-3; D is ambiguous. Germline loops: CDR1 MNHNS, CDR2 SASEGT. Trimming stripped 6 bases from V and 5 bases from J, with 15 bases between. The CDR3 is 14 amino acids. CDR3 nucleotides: TGTGCCAGCAGAGACTCTGGTCAGCTAGATACGCAGTATTTT. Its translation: CASRDSGQLDTQYF.

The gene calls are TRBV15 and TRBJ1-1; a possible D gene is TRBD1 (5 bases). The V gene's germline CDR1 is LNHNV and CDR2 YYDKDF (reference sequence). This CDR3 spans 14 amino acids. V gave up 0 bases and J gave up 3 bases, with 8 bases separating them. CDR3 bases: TGTGCCACCAGCAGAGATCTGGGGGACACTGAAGCTTTCTTT. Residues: CATSRDLGDTEAFF.

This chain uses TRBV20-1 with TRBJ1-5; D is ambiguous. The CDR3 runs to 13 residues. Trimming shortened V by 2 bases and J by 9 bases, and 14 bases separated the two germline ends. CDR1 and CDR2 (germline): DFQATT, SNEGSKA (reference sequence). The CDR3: CSARKEDYGPQHF. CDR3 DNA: TGCAGTGCTAGAAAGGAGGACTACGGGCCCCAGCATTTT.

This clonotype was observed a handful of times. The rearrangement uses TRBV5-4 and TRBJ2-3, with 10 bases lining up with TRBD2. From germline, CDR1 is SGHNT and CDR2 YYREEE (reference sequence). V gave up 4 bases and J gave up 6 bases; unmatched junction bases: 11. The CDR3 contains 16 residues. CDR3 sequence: CASSPSGGAILDTQYF. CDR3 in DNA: TGTGCCAGCAGCCCGAGCGGGGGGGCCATTCTGGATACGCAGTATTTT.

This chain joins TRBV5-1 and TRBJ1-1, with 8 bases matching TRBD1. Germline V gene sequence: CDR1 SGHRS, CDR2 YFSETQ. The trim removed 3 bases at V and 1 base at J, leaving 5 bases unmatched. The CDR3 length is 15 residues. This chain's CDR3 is CASSSIGTGNTEAFF. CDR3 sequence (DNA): TGCGCCAGCAGCTCGATAGGGACAGGGAACACTGAAGCTTTCTTT.

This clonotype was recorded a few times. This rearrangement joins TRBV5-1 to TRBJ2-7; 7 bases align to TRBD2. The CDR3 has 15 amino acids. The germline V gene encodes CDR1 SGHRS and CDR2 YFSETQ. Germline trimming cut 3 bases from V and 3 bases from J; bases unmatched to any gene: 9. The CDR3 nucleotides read TGCGCCAGCAGCTGGGGACTGGGGGGGGACTACGAGCAGTACTTC. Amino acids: CASSWGLGGDYEQYF.

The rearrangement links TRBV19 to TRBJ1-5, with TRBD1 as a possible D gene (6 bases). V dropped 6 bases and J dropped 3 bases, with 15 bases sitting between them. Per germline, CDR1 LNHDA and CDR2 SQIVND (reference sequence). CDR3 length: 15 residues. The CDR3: CASSHIDRSNQPQHF. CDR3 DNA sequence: TGTGCCAGTAGCCACATAGACAGGTCCAATCAGCCCCAGCATTTT.

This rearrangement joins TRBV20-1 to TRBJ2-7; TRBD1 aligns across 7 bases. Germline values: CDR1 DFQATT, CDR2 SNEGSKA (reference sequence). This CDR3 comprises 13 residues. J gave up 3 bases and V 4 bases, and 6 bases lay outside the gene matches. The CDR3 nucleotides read TGCAGTGCTAAGACAGGGTTTGACTACGAGCAGTACTTC. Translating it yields CSAKTGFDYEQYF.

Written as DNA, the CDR3 is TGTGCCAGCAAACGCGGGGGACAGCATAACACCGGGGAGCTGTTTTTT. Its translation is CASKRGGQHNTGELFF. This chain uses TRBV6-6 with TRBJ2-2; D may match TRBD1 or TRBD2 (7 bases each). The V end was cut by 7 bases, the J end by 2 bases, with 17 bases between. In germline, CDR1 is MNHNY, CDR2 SVGAGI (reference sequence). This CDR3 region has 16 residues.

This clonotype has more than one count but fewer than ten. As DNA, the CDR3 is TGCGCCAGCAGCCAAGATCATTGGGCGGCAGGGGGCGTTGAAAAACTGTTTTTT. The encoded protein is CASSQDHWAAGGVEKLFF. The chain uses TRBV4-3 and TRBJ1-4; TRBD1 agrees at 8 bases. The CDR3 covers 18 residues. CDR1 and CDR2 from the germline V gene are LGHNA and YSLEER. Losses at the gene ends were 0 bases for V and 7 bases for J; bases not matched to a gene: 13.

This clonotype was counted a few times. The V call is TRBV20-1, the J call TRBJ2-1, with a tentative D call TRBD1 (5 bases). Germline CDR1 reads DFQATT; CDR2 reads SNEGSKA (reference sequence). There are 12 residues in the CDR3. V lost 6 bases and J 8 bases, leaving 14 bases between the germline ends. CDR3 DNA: TGCAGTGCATTAATGGGGCTGGATGAGCAGTTCTTC. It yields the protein CSALMGLDEQFF.